This T cell receptor (beta chain) was found in a study of T cells after yellow fever vaccination. Study results and caveats: Peak timing came faster in the weaker secondary response, day 5 versus 15. Bulk-population clonotypes that are abundant could appear as contaminants in FACS-sorted repertoires. Re-detected after boosting: most primary clones, 96% of CD4 and about 89% of CD8.

This clonotype was seen a few times. Antigen: not known. TCRdb fed the 5' RACE reads into MiXCR, producing one record per CDR3 protein. In the table there are under 600,000 distinct CDR3 sequences, 13% of which are singletons. Source: PBMCs, taken on the day of the yellow fever booster vaccination. This receptor was taken from a man aged 25-45 years who received the YFV17D yellow fever vaccine.

The DNA for the CDR3 is TGTGCCATCAGTGACCCGCCCCATGACGACCAAGAGACCCAGTACTTC. Protein sequence: CAISDPPHDDQETQYF. The chain links TRBV10-3 to TRBJ2-5; unclear D gene. This CDR3 contains 16 residues. The V end was cut by 3 bases, the J end by 0 bases, with 14 bases between. The germline CDR1 and CDR2 sequences are ENHRY and SYGVKD.